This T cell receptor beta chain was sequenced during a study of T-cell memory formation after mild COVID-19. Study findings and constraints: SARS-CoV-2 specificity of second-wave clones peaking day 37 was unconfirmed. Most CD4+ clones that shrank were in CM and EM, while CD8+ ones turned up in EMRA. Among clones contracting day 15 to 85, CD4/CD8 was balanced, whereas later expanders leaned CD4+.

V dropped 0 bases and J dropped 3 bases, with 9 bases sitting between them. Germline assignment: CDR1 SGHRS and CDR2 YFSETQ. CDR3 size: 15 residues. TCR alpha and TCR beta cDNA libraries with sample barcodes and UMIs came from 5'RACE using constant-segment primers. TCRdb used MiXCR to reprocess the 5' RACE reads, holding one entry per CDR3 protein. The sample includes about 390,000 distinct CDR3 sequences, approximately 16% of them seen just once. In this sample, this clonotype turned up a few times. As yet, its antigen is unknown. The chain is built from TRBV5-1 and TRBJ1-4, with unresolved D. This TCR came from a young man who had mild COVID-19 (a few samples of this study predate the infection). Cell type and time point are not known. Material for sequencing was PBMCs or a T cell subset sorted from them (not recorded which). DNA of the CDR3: TGCGCCAGCAGCTTGGAGGGCCCCTCTAATGAAAAACTGTTTTTT. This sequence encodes CASSLEGPSNEKLFF.